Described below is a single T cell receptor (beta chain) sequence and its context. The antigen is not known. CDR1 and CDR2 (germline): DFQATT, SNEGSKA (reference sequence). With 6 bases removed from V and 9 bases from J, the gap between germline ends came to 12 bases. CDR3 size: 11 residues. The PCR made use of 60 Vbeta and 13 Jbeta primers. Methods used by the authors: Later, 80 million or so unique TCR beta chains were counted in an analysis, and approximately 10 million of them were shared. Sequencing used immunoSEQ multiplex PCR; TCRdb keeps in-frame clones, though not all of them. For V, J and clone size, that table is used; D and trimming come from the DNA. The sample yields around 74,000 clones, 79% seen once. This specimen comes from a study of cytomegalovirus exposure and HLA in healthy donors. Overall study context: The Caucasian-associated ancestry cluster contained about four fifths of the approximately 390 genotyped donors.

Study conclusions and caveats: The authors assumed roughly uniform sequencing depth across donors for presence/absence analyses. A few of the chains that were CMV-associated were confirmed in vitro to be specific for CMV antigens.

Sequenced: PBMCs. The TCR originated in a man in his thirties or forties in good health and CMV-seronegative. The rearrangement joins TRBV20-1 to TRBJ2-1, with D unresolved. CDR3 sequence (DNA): TGCAGTGCGATAGCTGTGGCTGAGCAGTTCTTC. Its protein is CSAIAVAEQFF.